These 14 T cell receptor beta chains originate from one sample sequenced in a study of T cells and Merkel cell carcinoma outcomes. Assay used: immunoSEQ multiplex PCR; TCRdb lists only in-frame clones, some missing. The sample shows approximately 1,000 clones, 90% of them seen only once. Input material: tumor tissue from Merkel cell carcinoma. Receptors originate from a human donor with Merkel cell carcinoma.

Comment on this clone: Likely a read error: the CDR3 ends without its conserved phenylalanine or tryptophan. The DNA is left out, because the CDR3 cannot be placed on it with certainty; the CDR3 is given as TCRdb lists it. The chain combines TRBV28 with TRBJ1-2. Germline V lookup: CDR1 MDHEN, CDR2 SYDVKM. The CDR3 extends over 13 residues, inclusive of both ends. The CDR3 protein is CASSLGSGQERII.

V and J are TRBV6-4 and TRBJ1-4, with 7 bases lining up with TRBD1. CDR1 MRHNA and CDR2 SNTAGT come from the germline V gene. The ends lost 7 bases at V and 0 bases at J; junction bases unmatched: 8. The CDR3 is 16 amino acids. In DNA, the CDR3 is TGTGCCAGCACTGTACGACAGGGATCAACTAATGAAAAACTGTTTTTT. It yields the protein CASTVRQGSTNEKLFF.

The chain couples TRBV6-1 to TRBJ1-5; D possibly corresponds to TRBD1 (5 bases). V shed 7 bases and J shed 7 bases, with 20 bases lying between them. The CDR3 totals 15 residues. CDR1 and CDR2 (germline): MNHNS, SASEGT. DNA for the CDR3: TGTGCCAGCAAGTTCCGGGGCGCGGGTATACAGCCCCAGCATTTT. This sequence encodes CASKFRGAGIQPQHF.

The chain employs TRBV28 and TRBJ1-1; 7 positions match TRBD1. This CDR3 comprises 16 residues. The V segment lost 0 bases and the J segment 4 bases; nucleotides outside the gene matches: 8. Germline CDR1 reads MDHEN; CDR2 reads SYDVKM. This chain's CDR3 is CASSLWAGGASTEAFF. The CDR3 DNA follows: TGTGCCAGCAGTTTATGGGCAGGGGGGGCCAGCACTGAAGCTTTCTTT. Filled out from reference TRBV28 and TRBJ1-1, the complete variable domain reads DVKVTQSSRYLVKRTGEKVFLECVQDMDHENMFWYRQDPGLGLRLIYFSYDVKMKEKGDIPEGYSVSREKKERFSLILESASTNQTSMYLCASSLWAGGASTEAFFGQGTRLTVV.

V is TRBV5-7 and J is TRBJ2-2; the match to TRBD1 covers 9 bases. TRBV5-7 is an open reading frame whose function is uncertain. V shed 0 bases, J shed 7 bases, and the junction held 10 bases outside the gene matches. The CDR3 runs to 17 residues. The CDR3 nucleotides are TGTGCCAGCAGCTTGGAGTACAGGGGGCTGACCCGCGGGGAGCTGTTTTTT. Residues: CASSLEYRGLTRGELFF.

On this clone itself: Other DNA sequences of this sample code for an identical CDR3. The chain joins TRBV6-1 to TRBJ2-6, with 7 bases that match TRBD1. V gave up 9 bases and J gave up 12 bases; unmatched junction bases: 14. CDR3 length: 14 residues. CDR1 and CDR2 (germline): MNHNS, SASEGT. CDR3 DNA sequence: TGTGCCAGTTCAGGGGGACAAGCCTTCTCCGTCCTGACTTTC. Translating it yields CASSGGQAFSVLTF.

This clone was seen just once. The V gene is TRBV5-1, the J gene TRBJ2-1; 7 bases map to TRBD1. This CDR3 is built from 15 residues. Germline trimming cut 4 bases from V and 7 bases from J; bases unmatched to any gene: 11. Germline V gene data show CDR1 as SGHRS and CDR2 as YFSETQ. This chain's CDR3 is CASSLGQIRVNEQFF. CDR3 DNA: TGCGCCAGCAGCCTGGGACAGATAAGGGTTAATGAGCAGTTCTTC.

The CDR3 protein is CASSLETKGRPLQYF. The CDR3 DNA reads as TGTGCCAGCAGCTTAGAAACAAAGGGGCGCCCTTTGCAGTACTTC. The chain employs TRBV7-9 and TRBJ2-7; a weak D match, TRBD1 (5 bases). Looked up from germline, CDR1 is SEHNR and CDR2 is FQNEAQ (reference sequence). The V end lost 1 base, the J end lost 9 bases, and 19 bases lay between the germline ends. The CDR3 sequence is 15 residues long.

This clone was counted between two and nine times. The chain uses TRBV15 and TRBJ1-1; TRBD1 matches 7 bases. The CDR3 is 15 residues long. The germline gives CDR1 LNHNV, CDR2 YYDKDF (reference sequence). With 1 base clipped from V and 5 bases from J, the junction kept 7 bases outside the gene matches. The CDR3 coding sequence is TGTGCCACCAGCAGAGTGGAGGGGGCAAGAACTGAAGCTTTCTTT. Encoded protein: CATSRVEGARTEAFF.

Turning to this clone: This sample includes further DNA sequences coding for the same CDR3. CDR3 coding DNA: TGTGCCAGCAGTTACTCTAACAGGGGGCTGGGGCAGTACTTC. Amino acids: CASSYSNRGLGQYF. The genes are TRBV6-5 and TRBJ2-7; TRBD1 agrees at 9 bases. Germline-derived CDR1 and CDR2 are MNHEY and SVGAGI. The ends lost 0 bases at V and 9 bases at J; junction bases unmatched: 6. The CDR3 length is 14 residues.

The chain carries TRBV27 and TRBJ1-5; 10 positions match TRBD1. The length of the CDR3 is 15 residues. V lost 2 bases to trimming and J lost 6 bases; unmatched junction nucleotides: 4. Germline V lookup: CDR1 MNHEY, CDR2 SMNVEV (reference sequence). CDR3 DNA sequence: TGTGCCAGCAGTTTAGGACAGGGGGTAGCTCAGCCCCAGCATTTT. Translating it yields CASSLGQGVAQPQHF.

The chain couples TRBV28 to TRBJ2-1, with D hard to call. Trimming took off 6 bases at V and 2 bases at J, with 2 bases between the two ends. Germline V gives CDR1 MDHEN, CDR2 SYDVKM. This CDR3 is built from 11 residues. The CDR3 protein is CASSPYNEQFF. In DNA, the CDR3 is TGTGCCAGCAGCCCCTACAATGAGCAGTTCTTC.

The chain carries TRBV9 and TRBJ2-1; D might be TRBD2 (6 bases). V shed 4 bases and J shed 4 bases, with 12 bases lying between them. Germline loops: CDR1 SGDLS, CDR2 YYNGEE. The CDR3 extends over 14 amino acids. CDR3 sequence (DNA): TGTGCCAGCAGCCACGGGACTTATTACAATGAGCAGTTCTTC. It specifies CASSHGTYYNEQFF.

The CDR3 DNA sequence: TGTGCCAGCAGCCAAGGTCGGACCGGGGAGCTGTTTTTT. Its protein is CASSQGRTGELFF. The gene calls are TRBV4-2 and TRBJ2-2, with D hard to call. V dropped 1 base and J dropped 5 bases, with 5 bases sitting between them. Germline CDR1 is LGHNA and CDR2 is YNFKEQ. There are 13 residues in the CDR3.